This entry lists 22 T cell receptor beta chains sequenced from one sample in a study of T cell changes during pregnancy in multiple sclerosis. The table came from immunoSEQ multiplex PCR; TCRdb's copy has only in-frame clones and leaves some out. Of 100,000 to 140,000 clones listed, approximately 90% were seen once; the top ten hold about 0.78%. The sample here was peripheral blood, taken in the third trimester of pregnancy. The receptor set was obtained from a female donor in good health, enrolled as a control in a pregnancy study.

In nucleotides, the CDR3 is TGTGCCAGCAGCTTGGATTTAGCAGGGGGCAACACTGAAGCTTTCTTT. Translated, it gives CASSLDLAGGNTEAFF. The V and J genes are TRBV5-5 and TRBJ1-1; 8 bases fit TRBD1. Trimming took 0 bases from V and 2 from J; bases not matched to a gene: 6. The germline CDR1 and CDR2 sequences are SGHKS and YYEKEE (reference sequence). The CDR3 runs 16 residues.

This clone showed up just once. The chain employs TRBV5-6 and TRBJ2-5; tentatively, D is TRBD1 (5 bases). This CDR3 spans 15 amino acids. Germline V gene lookup returns CDR1 SGHDT and CDR2 YYEEEE. V was clipped by 0 bases and J by 0 bases, with 9 bases between them. The CDR3 region has the DNA TGTGCCAGCAGCTTGGGCCAGGGCTACCAAGAGACCCAGTACTTC. Its protein is CASSLGQGYQETQYF.

This rearrangement joins TRBV19 to TRBJ2-7; D is perhaps TRBD1 (5 bases). The CDR3 contains 13 residues. Germline values: CDR1 LNHDA, CDR2 SQIVND (reference sequence). V lost 2 bases to trimming and J lost 2 bases, with 7 bases between them. The CDR3 nucleotides read TGTGCCAGTAGTATACAGGGTACCTACGAGCAGTACTTC. Translated, it gives CASSIQGTYEQYF.

The genes are TRBV6-5 and TRBJ2-1; D is perhaps TRBD2 (5 bases). This CDR3 contains 16 residues. Germline loops: CDR1 MNHEY, CDR2 SVGAGI. V dropped 4 bases and J dropped 4 bases, with 17 bases sitting between them. The DNA of the CDR3 is TGTGCCAGCAGTTTGGGGATTAGACTAATTTACAATGAGCAGTTCTTC. Protein product: CASSLGIRLIYNEQFF.

V and J are TRBV27 and TRBJ2-7; D may be TRBD1 (6 bases). The germline CDR1 and CDR2 sequences are MNHEY and SMNVEV (reference sequence). The V and J ends lost 3 bases and 4 bases respectively, with 10 bases between them. CDR3 length: 13 residues. In DNA, the CDR3 is TGTGCCAGCAGTTTCATCCAGGGGTACGAGCAGTACTTC. This gives the protein CASSFIQGYEQYF.

The chain employs TRBV7-9 and TRBJ1-2; D is ambiguous. Per germline, CDR1 SEHNR and CDR2 FQNEAQ (reference sequence). This CDR3 region has 14 residues. Trimming left V 3 bases short and J 3 bases short, with 11 bases between. CDR3 nucleotides: TGTGCCAGCAGCTTCGCAGGAGGCGACTATGGCTACACCTTC. Protein sequence: CASSFAGGDYGYTF.

The CDR3 bases are TGTGCCAGCAGCCAGTATTGGAGCGGGGGCCACTACAATGAGCAGTTCTTC. Its protein is CASSQYWSGGHYNEQFF. This chain connects TRBV5-4 to TRBJ2-1; 8 positions agree with TRBD2. The J segment lost 3 bases and the V segment lost 4 bases, leaving 12 bases of the junction unmatched. The CDR3 spans 17 residues. Germline CDR1 is SGHNT and CDR2 is YYREEE (reference sequence).

This chain connects TRBV15 to TRBJ2-7; D possibly corresponds to TRBD1 (6 bases). Germline-derived CDR1 and CDR2 are LNHNV and YYDKDF (reference sequence). Deletions cut 0 bases from V and 1 base from J, with 16 bases between. CDR3 size: 17 residues. CDR3 nucleotide sequence: TGTGCCACCAGCAGAGATCTAGGACAGAGGATTTCCTACGAGCAGTACTTC. It yields the protein CATSRDLGQRISYEQYF.

The chain has TRBV18 and TRBJ1-1; D uncertain. The length of the CDR3 is 16 residues. The V and J ends lost 6 bases and 1 base respectively, with 18 bases between them. Germline CDR1 is KGHSH and CDR2 is LQKENI. The CDR3, as DNA: TGTGCCAGCTCCCTTCGGACTGACATACCGAACACTGAAGCTTTCTTT. Translated, it gives CASSLRTDIPNTEAFF.

The CDR3 is CASSVRSGTGSGELFF. The CDR3 DNA reads TGTGCCAGCAGCGTCCGTTCCGGGACAGGTTCCGGGGAGCTGTTTTTT. V usage is TRBV9 and J usage is TRBJ2-2; 8 bases align to TRBD1. Germline V gene lookup returns CDR1 SGDLS and CDR2 YYNGEE. J lost 6 bases, V lost 2 bases, and 9 bases had no gene match. The length of the CDR3 is 16 residues.

The genes are TRBV7-3 and TRBJ2-3; TRBD2 matches at 8 bases. Trimming took 3 bases from V and 1 from J; bases not matched to a gene: 6. Germline V gives CDR1 SGHTA, CDR2 FQGTGA. The CDR3 has 16 residues. The CDR3 sequence: CASSLIPAGGTDTQYF. As DNA, the CDR3 is TGTGCCAGCAGCTTGATCCCAGCGGGGGGCACAGATACGCAGTATTTT.

V and J are TRBV19 and TRBJ1-5; no clear D gene. Between the trimmed V and J ends, which lost 6 bases and 4 bases, there was a span of 10 bases. Germline V gene lookup returns CDR1 LNHDA and CDR2 SQIVND (reference sequence). The CDR3 contains 13 residues. The CDR3 protein is CASSGGKNQPQHF. The CDR3 DNA sequence: TGTGCCAGTAGCGGCGGCAAAAATCAGCCCCAGCATTTT.

V is TRBV30 and J is TRBJ1-5; no firm D call. Trimming removed 0 bases from V and 4 bases from J, with 7 bases in between. The CDR3 length is 13 residues. Germline CDR1 and CDR2: GTSNPN and SVGIG (reference sequence). The CDR3 nucleotides are TGTGCCTGGAGTGTAACAGTTAATCAGCCCCAGCATTTT. It is translated as CAWSVTVNQPQHF.

This chain uses TRBV11-3 with TRBJ2-2, with TRBD1 matching over 9 bases. CDR1 SGHNT and CDR2 YENEEA come from the germline V gene. CDR3 length: 14 residues. With 6 bases clipped from V and 4 bases from J, the junction kept 3 bases outside the gene matches. For the CDR3, the DNA is TGTGCCAGCAGAAGGGACAGGGCCACCGGGGAGCTGTTTTTT. Translated: CASRRDRATGELFF. Based on the CDR3 plus reference TRBV11-3 and TRBJ2-2, the full variable domain is EAGVVQSPRYKIIEKKQPVAFWCNPISGHNTLYWYLQNLGQGPELLIRYENEEAVDDSQLPKDRFSAERLKGVDSTLKIQPAELGDSAVYLCASRRDRATGELFFGEGSRLTVL.

The gene calls are TRBV5-1 and TRBJ2-7; TRBD2 matches at 8 bases. Germline CDR1 SGHRS, CDR2 YFSETQ. V dropped 3 bases and J dropped 7; count of bases not matched to a gene: 15. There are 16 residues in the CDR3. CDR3 region: CASSYISGDTYREQYF. In DNA, the CDR3 is TGCGCCAGCAGCTACATTAGCGGGGATACTTATAGGGAGCAGTACTTC.

The chain has TRBV5-5 and TRBJ2-7; 10 bases fit TRBD1. CDR1 and CDR2 (germline): SGHKS, YYEKEE (reference sequence). The ends lost 3 bases at V and 3 bases at J; junction bases unmatched: 3. The CDR3 extends over 14 amino acids. CDR3 amino acids: CASSWDRGRYEQYF. The DNA for the CDR3 is TGTGCCAGCAGCTGGGACAGGGGACGCTACGAGCAGTACTTC.

The J gene is TRBJ1-1, the V gene TRBV11-3; a possible D gene is TRBD1 (6 bases). CDR3 length: 13 amino acids. Per the germline V gene, CDR1 is SGHNT and CDR2 is YENEEA. V gave up 6 bases and J gave up 5 bases, with 13 bases separating them. The CDR3 DNA follows: TGTGCCAGCAGTCTAGAGAGGGGGACTGAAGCTTTCTTT. Its translation is CASSLERGTEAFF.

The V and J genes are TRBV4-1 and TRBJ2-1; 9 bases map to TRBD2. This CDR3 is built from 15 residues. With 8 bases clipped from V and 7 bases from J, the junction kept 12 bases outside the gene matches. Germline assignment: CDR1 MGHRA and CDR2 YSYEKL. CDR3 nucleotide sequence: TGCGCCAGCGGGAAGGGCGGGGGGGCCAGGAATGAGCAGTTCTTC. Its translation is CASGKGGGARNEQFF.

The V and J genes are TRBV6-5 and TRBJ1-2; weak D call: TRBD1 (6 bases). The CDR3 runs 13 residues. Trimming took 6 bases from V and 4 from J, leaving 12 bases between them. From germline, CDR1 is MNHEY and CDR2 SVGAGI. The CDR3 spells CASRRQVSYGYTF. The CDR3 DNA reads TGTGCCAGCAGACGACAGGTATCCTATGGCTACACCTTC.

V is TRBV7-2 and J is TRBJ1-1; D is unresolved. The CDR3 sequence is 15 residues long. Deletions cut 5 bases from V and 7 bases from J, with 20 bases between. Germline-derived CDR1 and CDR2 are SGHTA and FQGNSA. The CDR3 loop reads CASSLRGGVDGEAFF. In DNA form, the CDR3 reads TGTGCCAGCAGCCTCCGAGGCGGGGTAGACGGTGAAGCTTTCTTT.

V gene TRBV4-2 combines with J gene TRBJ2-1, with TRBD2 matching over 9 bases. V trimming: 3 bases; J trimming: 9 bases; junction bases outside the gene matches: 9. This CDR3 spans 15 amino acids. In germline, CDR1 is LGHNA, CDR2 YNFKEQ. The CDR3 nucleotides read TGTGCCAGCAGCCACCTGCGGGGGGGCGAAGGTGAGCAGTTCTTC. Translated: CASSHLRGGEGEQFF.

This chain connects TRBV7-2 to TRBJ1-6; D not certain. This CDR3 comprises 12 residues. Germline CDR1 and CDR2: SGHTA and FQGNSA. The V gene lost 5 bases and the J gene lost 4 bases, with 3 bases spanning the gap. This CDR3 is CASSLYNSPLHF. The CDR3 coding sequence is TGTGCCAGCAGCCTTTATAATTCACCCCTCCACTTT.